This T cell receptor beta chain was documented in a study of spatial heterogeneity in lung cancer. Study in general: Raw sequencing reads included, on average, more than 8.5 appearances of each unique TCR and UMI combination.

As concerns this clonotype: Little can be read into the size of this beta chain, an off-target read in a library designed for alpha chains.

The CDR3 totals 11 residues. V lost 1 base to trimming and J lost 8 bases, with 3 bases between them. Described time point: sample taken at primary tumor resection. Whole RNA from tumor, nontumor lung or frozen PBMC was sequenced unsorted. TCR cDNA molecules each carried a unique molecular identifier. TCRdb recomputed calls from the 5' RACE reads with MiXCR, one row per CDR3 protein. The sample contains roughly 570 distinct CDR3 sequences, 20% to 25% of which appear only once. This specimen was normal lung tissue next to the tumor, taken at surgery. The chain employs TRBV12-3 or TRBV12-4 and TRBJ2-1; D is ambiguous. The sequence was obtained from a male donor with early-stage non-small cell lung cancer. In DNA, the CDR3 is TGTGCCAGCAGTTTAGGTTATGAGCAGTTCTTC. Translating gives CASSLGYEQFF.